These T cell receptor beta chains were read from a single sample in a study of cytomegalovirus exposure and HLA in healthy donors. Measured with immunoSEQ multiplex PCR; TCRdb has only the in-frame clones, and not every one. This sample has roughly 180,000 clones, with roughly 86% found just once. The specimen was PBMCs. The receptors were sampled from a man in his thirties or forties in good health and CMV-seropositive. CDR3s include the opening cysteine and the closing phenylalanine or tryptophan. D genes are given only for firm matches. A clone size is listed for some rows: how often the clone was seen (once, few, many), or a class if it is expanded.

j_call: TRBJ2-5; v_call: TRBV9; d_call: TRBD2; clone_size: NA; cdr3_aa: CASSVGRLAGGYQETQYF; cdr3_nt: TGTGCCAGCAGCGTAGGGCGACTAGCGGGGGGCTACCAAGAGACCCAGTACTTC
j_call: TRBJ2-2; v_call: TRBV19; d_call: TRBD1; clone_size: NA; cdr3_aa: CASSSSDRGIRELFF; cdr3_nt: TGTGCCAGTAGTTCGTCGGACAGGGGTATCCGGGAGCTGTTTTTT
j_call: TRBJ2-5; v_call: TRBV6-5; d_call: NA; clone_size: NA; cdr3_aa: CASSYSEYSPQETQYF; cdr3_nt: TGTGCCAGCAGTTACTCAGAATACAGCCCTCAAGAGACCCAGTACTTC
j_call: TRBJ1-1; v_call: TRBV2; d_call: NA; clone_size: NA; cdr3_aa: CASSEGGAGTEAFF; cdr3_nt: TGTGCCAGCAGTGAAGGGGGAGCAGGGACTGAAGCTTTCTTT
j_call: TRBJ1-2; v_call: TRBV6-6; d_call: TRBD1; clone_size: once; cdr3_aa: CATEDRSMSGYTF; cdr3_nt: TGTGCCACTGAGGACAGGTCGATGTCTGGCTACACCTTC
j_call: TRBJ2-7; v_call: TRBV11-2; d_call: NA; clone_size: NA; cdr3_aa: CASRGGFSNYEQYF; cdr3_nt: TGTGCCAGCAGGGGGGGATTCAGTAACTACGAGCAGTACTTC
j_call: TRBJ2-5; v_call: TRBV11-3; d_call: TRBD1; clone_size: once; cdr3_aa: CASSSWGQGPPGTQYF; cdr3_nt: TGTGCCAGCAGCTCCTGGGGACAGGGTCCCCCTGGGACCCAGTACTTC
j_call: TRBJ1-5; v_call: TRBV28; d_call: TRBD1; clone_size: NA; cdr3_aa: CASKGGSEPQHF; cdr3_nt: TGTGCCAGTAAAGGGGGCTCGGAGCCCCAGCATTTT
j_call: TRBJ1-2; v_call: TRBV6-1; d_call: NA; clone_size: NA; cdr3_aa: CASRPGYGYTF; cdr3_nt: TGTGCCAGCAGACCCGGCTATGGCTACACCTTC
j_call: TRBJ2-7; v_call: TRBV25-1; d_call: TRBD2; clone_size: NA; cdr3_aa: CASSDATSGDYEQYF; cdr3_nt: TGTGCCAGCAGTGACGCAACTAGCGGGGATTACGAGCAGTACTTC
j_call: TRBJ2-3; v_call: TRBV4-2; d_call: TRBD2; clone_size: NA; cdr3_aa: CASSRTRSSGDLISSTDTQYF; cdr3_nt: TGTGCCAGCAGCCGGACCAGATCTAGCGGAGATCTGATCTCTAGCACAGATACGCAGTATTTT
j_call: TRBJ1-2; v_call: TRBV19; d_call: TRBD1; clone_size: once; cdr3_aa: CASTFSTGPYGYTF; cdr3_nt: TGTGCCAGTACCTTCTCGACAGGGCCCTATGGCTACACCTTC
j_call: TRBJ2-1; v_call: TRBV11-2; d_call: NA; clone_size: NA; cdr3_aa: CASSFGTGFNNEQFF; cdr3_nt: TGTGCCAGCAGCTTTGGGACGGGGTTCAACAATGAGCAGTTCTTC
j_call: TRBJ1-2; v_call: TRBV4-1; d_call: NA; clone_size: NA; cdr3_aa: CASRPGPTVNYGYTF; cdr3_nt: TGCGCCAGCAGACCAGGCCCGACGGTAAACTATGGCTACACCTTC
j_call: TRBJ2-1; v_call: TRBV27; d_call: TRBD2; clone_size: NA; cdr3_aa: CASSYGGSYNEQFF; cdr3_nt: TGTGCCAGCAGTTACGGGGGGTCTTACAATGAGCAGTTCTTC
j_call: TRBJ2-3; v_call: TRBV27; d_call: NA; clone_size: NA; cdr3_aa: CASSPPPGIGTDTQYF; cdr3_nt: TGTGCCAGCAGTCCCCCCCCAGGGATAGGAACAGATACGCAGTATTTT
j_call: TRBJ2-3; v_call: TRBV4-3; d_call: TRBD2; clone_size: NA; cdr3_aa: CASSQGTSLRTDTQYF; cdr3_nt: TGCGCCAGCAGCCAGGGGACTAGTCTCCGCACAGATACGCAGTATTTT
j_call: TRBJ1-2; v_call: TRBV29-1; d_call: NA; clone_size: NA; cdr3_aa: CSVTDPGQANYGYTF; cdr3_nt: TGCAGCGTCACCGACCCAGGACAAGCTAACTATGGCTACACCTTC
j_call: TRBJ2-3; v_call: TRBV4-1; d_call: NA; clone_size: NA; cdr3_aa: CASSQAVTTDTQYF; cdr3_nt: TGCGCCAGCAGCCAAGCAGTAACCACAGATACGCAGTATTTT
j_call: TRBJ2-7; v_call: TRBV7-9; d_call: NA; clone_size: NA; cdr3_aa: CASSDPTRANYEQYF; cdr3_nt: TGTGCCAGCAGCGACCCAACACGGGCCAACTACGAGCAGTACTTC
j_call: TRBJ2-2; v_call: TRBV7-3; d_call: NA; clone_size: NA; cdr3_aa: CASSLDGAGELFF; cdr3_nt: TGTGCCAGCAGCTTAGATGGGGCCGGGGAGCTGTTTTTT
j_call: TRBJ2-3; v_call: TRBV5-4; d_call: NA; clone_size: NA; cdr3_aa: CASSLGVPDTQYF; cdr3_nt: TGTGCCAGCAGCCTTGGCGTCCCAGATACGCAGTATTTT
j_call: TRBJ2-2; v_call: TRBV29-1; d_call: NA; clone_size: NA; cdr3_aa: CSVEGNANTGELFF; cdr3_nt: TGCAGCGTTGAGGGGAACGCGAACACCGGGGAGCTGTTTTTT
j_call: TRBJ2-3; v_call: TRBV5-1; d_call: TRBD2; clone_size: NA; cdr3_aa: CASSLAGRTTDTQYF; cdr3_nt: TGCGCCAGCAGCTTAGCGGGGAGGACCACAGATACGCAGTATTTT
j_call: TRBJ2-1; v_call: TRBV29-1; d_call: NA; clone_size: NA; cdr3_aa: CSVTPPGELEQFF; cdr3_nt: TGCAGCGTTACCCCCCCCGGTGAACTTGAGCAGTTCTTC
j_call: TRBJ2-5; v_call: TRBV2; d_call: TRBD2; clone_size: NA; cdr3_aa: CASSEVLAAQETQYF; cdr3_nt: TGTGCCAGCAGTGAGGTCCTAGCGGCACAAGAGACCCAGTACTTC
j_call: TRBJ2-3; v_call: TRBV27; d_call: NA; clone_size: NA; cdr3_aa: CASSLRTALTDTQYF; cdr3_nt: TGTGCCAGCAGTTTACGGACAGCTCTCACAGATACGCAGTATTTT
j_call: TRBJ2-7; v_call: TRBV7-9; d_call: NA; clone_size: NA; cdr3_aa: CASSAGHTSSYEQYF; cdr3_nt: TGTGCCAGCAGCGCCGGACATACGAGCTCCTACGAGCAGTACTTC
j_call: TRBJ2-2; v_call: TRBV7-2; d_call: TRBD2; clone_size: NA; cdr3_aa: CASSWGGAAGELFF; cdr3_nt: TGTGCCAGCAGCTGGGGGGGTGCCGCCGGGGAGCTGTTTTTT
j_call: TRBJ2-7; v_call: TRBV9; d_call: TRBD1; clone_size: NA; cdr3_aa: CASSRWTGPDEQYF; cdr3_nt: TGTGCCAGCAGCAGGTGGACAGGGCCTGACGAGCAGTACTTC
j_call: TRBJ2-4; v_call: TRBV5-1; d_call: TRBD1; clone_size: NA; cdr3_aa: CASSLGGQSNIQYF; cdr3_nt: TGCGCCAGCAGCTTGGGGGGACAGTCAAACATTCAGTACTTC
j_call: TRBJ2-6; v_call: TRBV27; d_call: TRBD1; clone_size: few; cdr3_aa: CASTLIWRQGHSGANVLTF; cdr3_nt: TGTGCCAGCACACTTATCTGGAGACAGGGGCACTCTGGGGCCAACGTCCTGACTTTC
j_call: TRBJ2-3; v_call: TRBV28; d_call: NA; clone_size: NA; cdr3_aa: CASNPGGTDTQYF; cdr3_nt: TGTGCCAGCAACCCTGGAGGCACAGATACGCAGTATTTT
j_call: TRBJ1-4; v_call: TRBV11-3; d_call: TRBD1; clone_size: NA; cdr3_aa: CASRSGTGANEKLFF; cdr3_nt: TGTGCCAGCAGAAGCGGGACAGGGGCTAATGAAAAACTGTTTTTT
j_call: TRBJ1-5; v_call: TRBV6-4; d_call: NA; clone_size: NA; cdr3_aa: CASSDGTANQPQHF; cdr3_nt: TGTGCCAGCAGTGACGGGACGGCGAATCAGCCCCAGCATTTT
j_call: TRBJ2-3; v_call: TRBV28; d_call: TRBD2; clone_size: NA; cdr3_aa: CASSLSGAGGPSVTQYF; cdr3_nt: TGTGCCAGCAGTTTGTCTGGTGCGGGAGGCCCGTCTGTTACGCAGTATTTT
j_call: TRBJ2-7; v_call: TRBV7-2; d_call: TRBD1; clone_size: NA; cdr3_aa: CASSLQNRGTYEQYF; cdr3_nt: TGTGCCAGCAGCTTACAGAACAGGGGGACCTACGAGCAGTACTTC
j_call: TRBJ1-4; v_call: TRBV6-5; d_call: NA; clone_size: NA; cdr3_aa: CASNGRGGTNEKLFF; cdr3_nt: TGTGCCAGCAACGGAAGGGGTGGCACTAATGAAAAACTGTTTTTT
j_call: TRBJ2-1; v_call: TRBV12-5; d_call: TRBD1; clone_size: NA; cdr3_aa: CASGLAIGGTGIGNEQFF; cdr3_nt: TGTGCTAGTGGTTTGGCGATAGGCGGGACAGGGATAGGCAATGAGCAGTTCTTC
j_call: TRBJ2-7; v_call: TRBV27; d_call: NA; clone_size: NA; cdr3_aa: CASGPRDEQYF; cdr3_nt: TGTGCCAGCGGGCCGAGGGACGAGCAGTACTTC
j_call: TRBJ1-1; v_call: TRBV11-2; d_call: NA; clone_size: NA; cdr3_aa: CASRRGGVTEAFF; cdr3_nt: TGTGCCAGCAGACGAGGAGGTGTCACTGAAGCTTTCTTT
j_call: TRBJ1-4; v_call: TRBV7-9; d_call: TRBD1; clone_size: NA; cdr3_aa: CASSSPDRGNTNEKLFF; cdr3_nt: TGTGCCAGCAGCTCGCCCGACAGGGGGAACACTAATGAAAAACTGTTTTTT
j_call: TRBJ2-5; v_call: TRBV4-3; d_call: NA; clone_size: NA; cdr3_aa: CASSQDSSKETQYF; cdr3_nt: TGCGCCAGCAGCCAAGATTCATCTAAAGAGACCCAGTACTTC
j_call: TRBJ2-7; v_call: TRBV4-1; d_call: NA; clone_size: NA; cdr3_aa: CASSLHGINEQYF; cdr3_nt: TGCGCCAGCAGCCTCCATGGGATTAACGAGCAGTACTTC
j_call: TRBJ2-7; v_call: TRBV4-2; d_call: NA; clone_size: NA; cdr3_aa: CASSQDWTYEQYF; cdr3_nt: TGTGCCAGCAGCCAAGACTGGACCTACGAGCAGTACTTC
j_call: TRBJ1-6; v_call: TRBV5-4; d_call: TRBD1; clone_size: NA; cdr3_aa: CASSLDSGGYSPLHF; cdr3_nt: TGTGCCAGCAGCTTGGATTCAGGGGGTTATTCACCCCTCCACTTT
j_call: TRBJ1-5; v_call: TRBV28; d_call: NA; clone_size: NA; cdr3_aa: CASTTNGVNQPQHF; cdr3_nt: TGTGCCAGCACCACAAATGGAGTCAATCAGCCCCAGCATTTT
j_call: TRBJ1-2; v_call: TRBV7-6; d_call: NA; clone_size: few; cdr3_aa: CASSPGLQGYGYTF; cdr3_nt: TGTGCCAGCAGCCCAGGATTACAGGGCTATGGCTACACCTTC
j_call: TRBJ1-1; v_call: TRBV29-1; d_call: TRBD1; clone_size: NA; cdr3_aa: CSLARAGGNTEAFF; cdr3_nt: TGCAGCCTAGCCCGGGCAGGGGGGAACACTGAAGCTTTCTTT
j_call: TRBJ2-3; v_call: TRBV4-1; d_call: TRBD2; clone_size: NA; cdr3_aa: CASNFGASGGPSTDTQYF; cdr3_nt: TGCGCCAGCAATTTCGGGGCTAGCGGGGGGCCGAGCACAGATACGCAGTATTTT
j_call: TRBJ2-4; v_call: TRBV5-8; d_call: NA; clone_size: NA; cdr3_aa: CASRPRVAKNIQYF; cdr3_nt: TGTGCCAGTCGCCCACGGGTAGCCAAAAACATTCAGTACTTC
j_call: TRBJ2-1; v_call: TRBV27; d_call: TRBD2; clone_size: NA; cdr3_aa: CASSLERGTYNEQFF; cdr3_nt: TGTGCCAGCAGTTTAGAGCGGGGGACATACAATGAGCAGTTCTTC
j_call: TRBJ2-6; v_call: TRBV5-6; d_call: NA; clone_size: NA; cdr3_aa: CASSLGVAGPGANVLTF; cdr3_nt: TGTGCCAGCAGCTTGGGGGTGGCAGGGCCAGGGGCCAACGTCCTGACTTTC
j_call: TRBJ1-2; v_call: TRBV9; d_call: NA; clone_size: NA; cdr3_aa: CASSVGSQGYGYTF; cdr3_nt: TGTGCCAGCAGCGTAGGAAGTCAGGGATATGGCTACACCTTC
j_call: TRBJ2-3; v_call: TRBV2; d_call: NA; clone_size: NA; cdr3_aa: CAYGPTQYF; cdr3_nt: TGTGCCTACGGTCCTACGCAGTATTTT
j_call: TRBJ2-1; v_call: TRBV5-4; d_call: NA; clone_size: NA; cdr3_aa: CASSLGAGYNEQFF; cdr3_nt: TGTGCCAGCAGCTTGGGAGCAGGATACAATGAGCAGTTCTTC
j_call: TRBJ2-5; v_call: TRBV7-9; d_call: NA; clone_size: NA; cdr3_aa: CASSPPSVQETQYF; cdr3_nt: TGTGCCAGCAGCCCGCCGTCTGTCCAAGAGACCCAGTACTTC